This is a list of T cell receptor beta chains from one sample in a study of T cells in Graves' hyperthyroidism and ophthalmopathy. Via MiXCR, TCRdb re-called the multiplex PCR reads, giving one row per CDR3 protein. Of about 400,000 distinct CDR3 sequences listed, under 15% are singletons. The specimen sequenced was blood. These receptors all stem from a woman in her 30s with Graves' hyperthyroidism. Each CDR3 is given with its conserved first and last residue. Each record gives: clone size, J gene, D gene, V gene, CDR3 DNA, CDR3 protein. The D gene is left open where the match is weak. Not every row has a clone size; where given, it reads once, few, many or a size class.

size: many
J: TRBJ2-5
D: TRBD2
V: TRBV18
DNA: TGTGCCAGCTCACCAGGGACTAGCGGGAGTGGGAAAGAGACCCAGTACTTC
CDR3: CASSPGTSGSGKETQYF

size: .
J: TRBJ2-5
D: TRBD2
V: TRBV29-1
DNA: TGCAGCGCTTCTAGCGGAGCGTACCAAGGGACCCAGTACTTC
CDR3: CSASSGAYQGTQYF

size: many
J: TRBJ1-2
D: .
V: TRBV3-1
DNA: TGTGCCAGCAGCCCTGGGACGGTCTATGGCTACACCTTC
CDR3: CASSPGTVYGYTF

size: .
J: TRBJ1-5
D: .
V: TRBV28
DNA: TGTGCCAGCACAGGCTCGAGGCTCCAGCCCCAGCATTTT
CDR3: CASTGSRLQPQHF

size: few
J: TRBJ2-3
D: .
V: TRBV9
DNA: TGTGCCAGCAGCACCGCGCTGGAGCGTACGCAGTATTTT
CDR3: CASSTALERTQYF

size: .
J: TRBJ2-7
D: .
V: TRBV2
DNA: TGTGCCAGCAGTGAACAGTGGGCCTCCGAGCAGTACTTC
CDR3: CASSEQWASEQYF

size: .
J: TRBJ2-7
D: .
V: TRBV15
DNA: TGTGCCACCAGCAGAGATCAGGGGGGCCACGAGCAGTACTTC
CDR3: CATSRDQGGHEQYF

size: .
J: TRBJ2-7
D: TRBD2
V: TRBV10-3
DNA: TGTGCCATCAGTGAGTCTTCTAGCGGGACTGCTGAGCAGTACTTC
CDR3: CAISESSSGTAEQYF

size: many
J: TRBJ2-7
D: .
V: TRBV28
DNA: TGTGCCAGCAGTTTAAACAGGGGAGGCTACCACGAGCAGTACTTC
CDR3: CASSLNRGGYHEQYF

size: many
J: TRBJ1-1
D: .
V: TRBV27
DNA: TGTGCCAGCAGTCCAGACGAATGGGGTGGCATGAACACTGAAGCTTTCTTT
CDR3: CASSPDEWGGMNTEAFF

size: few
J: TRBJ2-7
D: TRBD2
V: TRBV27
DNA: TGTGCCAGCAGTAGTAGCCCGGGACTAGCCTACGAGCAGTACTTC
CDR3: CASSSSPGLAYEQYF

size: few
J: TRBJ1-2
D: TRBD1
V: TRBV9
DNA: TGTGCCAGCAGCGGATCAGGGGGCGTCGGCTATGGCTACACCTTC
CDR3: CASSGSGGVGYGYTF

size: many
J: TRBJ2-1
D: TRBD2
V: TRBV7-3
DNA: TGTGCCAGCAGCTTAATCCCCGGGACTAGCGGGATCAATGAGCAGTTCTTC
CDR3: CASSLIPGTSGINEQFF

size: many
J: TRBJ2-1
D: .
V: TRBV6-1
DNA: TGTGCCAGCAGTGACAGTCGCGGGTACGAGCAGTTCTTC
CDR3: CASSDSRGYEQFF

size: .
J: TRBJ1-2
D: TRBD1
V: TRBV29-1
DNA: TGCAGCGCCGGAGGACAGGGGAACTATGGCTACACCTTC
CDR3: CSAGGQGNYGYTF

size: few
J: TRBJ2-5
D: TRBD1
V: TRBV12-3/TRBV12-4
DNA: TGTGCCAGCAGTATACCCTGGACAGGGAAAAAAGAGACCCAGTACTTC
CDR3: CASSIPWTGKKETQYF

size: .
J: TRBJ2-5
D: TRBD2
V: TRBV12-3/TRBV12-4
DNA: TGTGCCAGCAGTCCCCGGACTAGCGGGAATGGGAAAGAGACCCAGTACTTC
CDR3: CASSPRTSGNGKETQYF

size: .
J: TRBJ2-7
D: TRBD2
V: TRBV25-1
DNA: TGTGCCAGCAGTCGACTAGCGGGAGAAAAGCAGTACTTC
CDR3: CASSRLAGEKQYF

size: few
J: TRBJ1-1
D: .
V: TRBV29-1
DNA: TGCACCAGTACGAGAACCGCGGGGGACACTGAAGCTTTCTTT
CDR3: CTSTRTAGDTEAFF

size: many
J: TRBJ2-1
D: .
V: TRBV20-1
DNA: TGCAGTGCTAGCCCCACAGGGCGGGGCAATGAGCAGTTCTTC
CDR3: CSASPTGRGNEQFF

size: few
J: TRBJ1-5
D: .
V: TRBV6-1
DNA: TGTGCCAGCAGTCGGGGTGGGAATCAGGCCCAGCATTTT
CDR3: CASSRGGNQAQHF

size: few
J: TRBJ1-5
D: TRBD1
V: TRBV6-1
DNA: TGTGCCGTAACCGGGACAGGGTTTGGCAATCAGCCCCAGCATTTT
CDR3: CAVTGTGFGNQPQHF

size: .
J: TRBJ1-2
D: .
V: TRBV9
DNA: TGTGCCAGCAGCGTAGGAGGGAAAAATGGCTACACCTTC
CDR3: CASSVGGKNGYTF

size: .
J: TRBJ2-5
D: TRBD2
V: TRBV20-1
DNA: TGCAGTGCCCCCCGGGGGGGTAAGGAGACCCAGTACTTC
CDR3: CSAPRGGKETQYF

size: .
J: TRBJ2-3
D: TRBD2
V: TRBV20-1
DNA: TGCAGTGCTCCCCCTAGCGGGAGGACCACAGATACGCAGTATTTT
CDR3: CSAPPSGRTTDTQYF

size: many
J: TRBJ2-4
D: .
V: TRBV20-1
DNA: TGCAGTGCTAGAGATCCCCGGAACATTCAGTACTTC
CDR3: CSARDPRNIQYF

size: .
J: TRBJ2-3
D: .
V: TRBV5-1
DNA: TGCGCCAGCACCTTCTTAAGGAGCGACACAGATACGCAGTATTTT
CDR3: CASTFLRSDTDTQYF

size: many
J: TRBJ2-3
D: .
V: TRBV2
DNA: TGTGCCAGCTCTGGTCCTGGGCCTACAGATACGCAGTATTTT
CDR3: CASSGPGPTDTQYF

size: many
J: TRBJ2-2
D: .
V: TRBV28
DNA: TGTGCCAGCAGCCGATCCGGGGAGCTGTTTTTT
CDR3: CASSRSGELFF

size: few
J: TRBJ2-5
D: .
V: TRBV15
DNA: TGTGCCACCAGCAGAGACGACAAGTCCAGCCGGAAGGGGACCCAGTACTTC
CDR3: CATSRDDKSSRKGTQYF

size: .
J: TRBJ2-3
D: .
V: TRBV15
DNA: TGTGCCACCAGCAGAGATCGAGTAGCTGGGGCAGATACGCAGTATTTT
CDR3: CATSRDRVAGADTQYF

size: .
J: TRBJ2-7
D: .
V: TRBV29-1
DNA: TGCAGCGTTGAGGATCGTCAGGGATCGGTCTACGAGCAGTACTTC
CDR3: CSVEDRQGSVYEQYF

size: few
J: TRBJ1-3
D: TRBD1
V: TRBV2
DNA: TGTGCCAGCAGTCAAGACAGGGGGCAAGGAAACACCATATATTTT
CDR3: CASSQDRGQGNTIYF

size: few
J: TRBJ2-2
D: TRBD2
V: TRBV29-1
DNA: TGCAGCGTCTTAGCGGGGAACATAGACGGGGAGCTGTTTTTT
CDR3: CSVLAGNIDGELFF

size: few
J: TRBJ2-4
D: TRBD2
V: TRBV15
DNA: TGTGCCACCAGCAGAGAACTAGCGGGACTTGAAAACATTCAGTACTTC
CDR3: CATSRELAGLENIQYF

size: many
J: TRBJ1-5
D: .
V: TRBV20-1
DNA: TGCAGTGCTAGCTGGAGACAGGGCAATCAGCCCCAGCATTTT
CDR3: CSASWRQGNQPQHF

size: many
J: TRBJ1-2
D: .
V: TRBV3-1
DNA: TGTGCCAGCAGCAGCGACCCCGAAGGCTACACCTTC
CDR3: CASSSDPEGYTF

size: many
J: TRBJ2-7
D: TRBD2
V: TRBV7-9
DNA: TGTGCCAGCAGCTTAATTTCTGGCCTAGCGGGCCGCTACGAGCAGTACTTC
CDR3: CASSLISGLAGRYEQYF

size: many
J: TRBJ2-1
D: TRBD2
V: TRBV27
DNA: TGTGCCAGCAGGAGGACTAGCTCGAATGAGCAGTTCTTC
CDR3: CASRRTSSNEQFF

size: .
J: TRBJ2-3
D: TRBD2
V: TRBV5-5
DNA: TGTGCCAGCAGATTAGCGGGAGTCGTGGGGCCGACAGATACGCAGTATTTT
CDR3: CASRLAGVVGPTDTQYF

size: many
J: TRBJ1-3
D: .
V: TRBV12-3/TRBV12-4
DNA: TGTGCCAGCAGTTTCGCCCAAAACACCATATATTTT
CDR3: CASSFAQNTIYF

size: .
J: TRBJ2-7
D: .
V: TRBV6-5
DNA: TGTGCCAGCAGTTACTCCCTCGGACAAGAGCAGTACTTC
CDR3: CASSYSLGQEQYF

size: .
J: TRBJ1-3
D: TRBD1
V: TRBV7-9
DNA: TGTGCCAGCAGCTTAGTTACAGGGGGCGATGGAAACACCATATATTTT
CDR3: CASSLVTGGDGNTIYF

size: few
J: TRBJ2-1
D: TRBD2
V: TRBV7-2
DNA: TGTGCCAGCAGCCCAGTCGTGTTAGCGGGAGGAAATGAGCAGTTCTTC
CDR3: CASSPVVLAGGNEQFF

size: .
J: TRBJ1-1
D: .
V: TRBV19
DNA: TGTGCCAGTAGTATAGGGCGGTTGAACACTGAAGCTTTCTTT
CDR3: CASSIGRLNTEAFF

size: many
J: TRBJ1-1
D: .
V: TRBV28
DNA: TGTGCCAGCTTGGACGAGAAAATCCTGAACACTGAAGCTTTCTTT
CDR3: CASLDEKILNTEAFF

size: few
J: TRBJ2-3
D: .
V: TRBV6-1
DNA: TGTGCCAGCAGTGTGAGAAGGGGGTATGGAGATACGCAGTATTTT
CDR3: CASSVRRGYGDTQYF

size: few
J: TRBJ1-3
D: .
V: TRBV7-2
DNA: TGTGCCAGCAGCCGAGAAAGGGCGTACTCTGGAAACACCATATATTTT
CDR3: CASSRERAYSGNTIYF

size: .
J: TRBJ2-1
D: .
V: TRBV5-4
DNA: TGTGCCAGCAGCCCAAGAGGTGCAGGGTTGGTTGAGCAGTTCTTC
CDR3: CASSPRGAGLVEQFF

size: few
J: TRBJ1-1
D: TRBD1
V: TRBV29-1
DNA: TGCAGCGTTGAATTCGGACAGGGAAAGGCTGAAGCTTTCTTT
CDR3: CSVEFGQGKAEAFF